The 23 T cell receptor beta chains below all came from one sample that was sequenced in a study of cytomegalovirus exposure and HLA in healthy donors. PCR employed 60 Vbeta and 13 Jbeta primers. Repertoires were generated with immunoSEQ multiplex PCR, while TCRdb's copy carries only in-frame clones and drops some. The data contain about 93,000 clones, around three quarters of them singletons. The sequenced sample was PBMCs. The origin of the receptors is a man aged 30-40 years in good health and CMV-seronegative.

This sequence joins TRBV10-3 and TRBJ2-7; TRBD2 aligns across 8 bases. CDR3 length: 18 amino acids. V lost 8 bases, J lost 6 bases, and 24 bases stayed unmatched. Germline V lookup: CDR1 ENHRY, CDR2 SYGVKD. The CDR3 DNA follows: TGTGCCATCGTTGAGTGGGGGCGGGAGGTTCCCGATATCCGCGAGCAGTACGTC. It encodes CAIVEWGREVPDIREQYV.

The J gene is TRBJ1-6, the V gene TRBV15; D gene unclear. Trimming shortened V by 1 base and J by 5 bases, and 6 bases separated the two germline ends. Per the germline V gene, CDR1 is LNHNV and CDR2 is YYDKDF (reference sequence). The CDR3 is 14 amino acids. This CDR3 reads CATSRATDNSPLHF. In DNA form, the CDR3 reads TGTGCCACCAGCAGAGCTACAGATAATTCACCCCTCCACTTT.

This clone was found a few times. This rearrangement joins TRBV4-2 to TRBJ1-1; 8 positions match TRBD1. Germline V gives CDR1 LGHNA, CDR2 YNFKEQ. This CDR3 spans 15 amino acids. V lost 3 bases to trimming and J lost 3 bases; unmatched junction nucleotides: 6. In DNA form, the CDR3 reads TGTGCCAGCAGCCAGGCGGGACAGGACGACACTGAAGCTTTCTTT. Translated, it gives CASSQAGQDDTEAFF.

This chain uses TRBV29-1 with TRBJ2-1; 11 bases fit TRBD2. CDR3 length: 17 amino acids. V shed 4 bases, J shed 0 bases, and the junction held 8 bases outside the gene matches. The germline V gene has CDR1 SQVTM and CDR2 ANQGSEA. CDR3 protein: CSVVALAGAYSYNEQFF. The DNA for the CDR3 is TGCAGCGTTGTTGCACTAGCGGGAGCCTACTCCTACAATGAGCAGTTCTTC.

There are a few counts of this clone. The chain joins TRBV7-2 to TRBJ1-1; D uncertain. CDR3 length: 13 residues. The V end lost 2 bases, the J end lost 1 base, and 5 bases lay between the germline ends. The V gene's germline CDR1 is SGHTA and CDR2 FQGNSA. CDR3 coding DNA: TGTGCCAGCAGCTTATACAGGAACACTGAAGCTTTCTTT. As protein: CASSLYRNTEAFF.

This chain connects TRBV28 to TRBJ1-2; D unresolved. The CDR3 sequence is 18 residues long. In germline, CDR1 is MDHEN, CDR2 SYDVKM. V was cut by 6 bases and J by 0 bases, with 23 bases left in between. CDR3 nucleotide sequence: TGTGCCAGCAGAGGGATGGACGGGAGCGGCTTTCCTAACTATGGCTACACCTTC. Residues: CASRGMDGSGFPNYGYTF.

This clone qualifies as medium-sized. The chain couples TRBV2 to TRBJ1-1; D may be TRBD1 (5 bases). The V and J ends lost 6 bases and 1 base respectively, with 9 bases between them. The CDR3 is 13 residues long. Per the germline V gene, CDR1 is SNHLY and CDR2 is FYNNEI. In nucleotides, the CDR3 is TGTGCCAGCAGGGCTACAGGGAACACTGAAGCTTTCTTT. Its protein is CASRATGNTEAFF.

The V gene is TRBV4-3, the J gene TRBJ2-1; TRBD1 agrees at 8 bases. The CDR3 extends over 17 amino acids. Trimming took 4 bases from V and 3 from J; bases not matched to a gene: 11. Per the germline V gene, CDR1 is LGHNA and CDR2 is YSLEER. The DNA for the CDR3 is TGCGCCAGCAGCCGATCGATACAGGGGGAAGGCTACAATGAGCAGTTCTTC. It yields the protein CASSRSIQGEGYNEQFF.

J is TRBJ1-6 and V is TRBV6-5; 11 bases are shared with TRBD1. Per the germline V gene, CDR1 is MNHEY and CDR2 is SVGAGI. After removal of 8 bases from V and 7 bases from J, the junction contained 1 base not matched to a gene. The CDR3 consists of 13 residues. Here the CDR3 DNA reads TGTGCCAGCTGGGACAGGGGGAATTCACCCCTCCACTTT. It translates to CASWDRGNSPLHF.

The chain combines TRBV2 with TRBJ1-3; unclear D gene. Trimming took off 1 base at V and 0 bases at J, with 7 bases between the two ends. Germline V gene lookup returns CDR1 SNHLY and CDR2 FYNNEI. The CDR3 runs to 15 residues. The DNA for the CDR3 is TGTGCCAGCAGTGAAGAAGGGAGCTCTGGAAACACCATATATTTT. Translated, it gives CASSEEGSSGNTIYF. Full variable domain (outside the CDR3, taken from reference TRBV2 and TRBJ1-3): EPEVTQTPSHQVTQMGQEVILRCVPISNHLYFYWYRQILGQKVEFLVSFYNNEISEKSEIFDDQFSVERPDGSNFTLKIRSTKLEDSAMYFCASSEEGSSGNTIYFGEGSWLTVV.

Here the CDR3 DNA reads TGTGCCAGCAGTTCGGCGGGAGGGGAGGAAGAGACCCAGTACTTC. Its translation is CASSSAGGEEETQYF. The chain is built from TRBV27 and TRBJ2-5; 9 bases are a match to TRBD2. V gave up 4 bases and J gave up 3 bases; unmatched junction bases: 6. In germline, CDR1 is MNHEY, CDR2 SMNVEV (reference sequence). The CDR3 consists of 15 residues.

The genes are TRBV18 and TRBJ1-1, with D possibly matching TRBD1 (6 bases). Germline CDR1 KGHSH, CDR2 LQKENI. Trimming pared 2 bases from V and 5 bases from J, leaving 15 bases between. The CDR3 is made up of 15 amino acids. The CDR3, as DNA: TGTGCCAGCTCACCAGATCCCGACAGGTGGACTGAAGCTTTCTTT. Its protein is CASSPDPDRWTEAFF.

This clone is a singleton in its sample. The chain couples TRBV21-1 to TRBJ2-7; the table assigns TRBD2, which was not confirmed against the DNA. TRBV21-1 is flagged as a pseudogene. This CDR3 comprises 16 residues. DNA of the CDR3: TGTGCCAGCAGCAATAAAAGCGGGGGAAACTCCTACGAGCAGTACTTC. It encodes CASSNKSGGNSYEQYF.

J is TRBJ2-7 and V is TRBV11-2, with 9 bases fitting TRBD2. The CDR3 totals 14 residues. Unmatched junction bases numbered 0, after V lost 2 bases and J lost 1 base. Germline lookup yields CDR1 SGHAT and CDR2 FQNNGV. CDR3 nucleotide sequence: TGTGCCAGCAGCTTACTAGCGGGGTCCTACGAGCAGTACGTC. It yields the protein CASSLLAGSYEQYV.

The chain couples TRBV19 to TRBJ2-3; 8 bases fit TRBD2. The CDR3 has 19 residues. Germline assignment: CDR1 LNHDA and CDR2 SQIVND (reference sequence). V lost 10 bases to trimming and J lost 1 base; unmatched junction nucleotides: 22. DNA of the CDR3: TGTGCCACAGACCCGCGCGGCGGGGGGTCCCGATGGGGCACAGATACGCAGTATTTT. Translation gives CATDPRGGGSRWGTDTQYF.

The chain uses TRBV7-2 and TRBJ2-5, with D maybe TRBD2 (6 bases). Germline CDR1 and CDR2: SGHTA and FQGNSA. This CDR3 region has 13 residues. Trimming took off 3 bases at V and 7 bases at J, with 12 bases between the two ends. The CDR3 region is CASSFRGTGTQYF. Here the CDR3 DNA reads TGTGCCAGCAGCTTTCGCGGGACGGGGACCCAGTACTTC.

The table lists this clone with a few counts. The genes are TRBV4-3 and TRBJ2-7, with 9 bases matching TRBD1. CDR1 LGHNA and CDR2 YSLEER come from the germline V gene. Losses at the gene ends were 6 bases for V and 3 bases for J; bases not matched to a gene: 6. The CDR3 covers 14 residues. The CDR3 DNA reads as TGCGCCAGCAGTACCGGGACAGGGCGCTACGAGCAGTACTTC. Protein sequence: CASSTGTGRYEQYF.

V usage is TRBV9 and J usage is TRBJ1-2; D is ambiguous. The CDR3 length is 13 residues. V lost 3 bases and J 7 bases, leaving 13 bases between the germline ends. Germline CDR1 reads SGDLS; CDR2 reads YYNGEE. CDR3 sequence (DNA): TGTGCCAGCAGCGGCGCCCGATACTCTGGCTACACCTTC. This gives the protein CASSGARYSGYTF.

V gene TRBV11-2 combines with J gene TRBJ2-5; 13 bases fit TRBD2. After removal of 3 bases from V and 1 base from J, the junction contained 5 bases not matched to a gene. Germline V gene sequence: CDR1 SGHAT, CDR2 FQNNGV. The CDR3 extends over 17 amino acids. The CDR3 loop reads CASSFGTSGIGQETQYF. The CDR3 DNA follows: TGTGCCAGCAGCTTCGGGACTAGCGGGATTGGCCAAGAGACCCAGTACTTC.

This clone was counted a few times. The chain is built from TRBV28 and TRBJ1-1, with unresolved D. In germline, CDR1 is MDHEN, CDR2 SYDVKM. V was shortened by 6 bases and J by 1 base, with 9 bases between the two germline ends. The CDR3 runs 13 residues. The CDR3 loop reads CASSWTANTEAFF. DNA of the CDR3: TGTGCCAGCAGCTGGACTGCGAACACTGAAGCTTTCTTT.

This sequence joins TRBV9 and TRBJ1-4, with D tentatively TRBD1 (6 bases). The CDR3 loop spans 17 amino acids. V was pared by 1 base and J by 7 bases, with 20 bases between. CDR1 and CDR2 from the germline V gene are SGDLS and YYNGEE. CDR3 protein: CASSVQSTTGRGEKLFF. Written as DNA, the CDR3 is TGTGCCAGCAGCGTACAGTCCACGACAGGCCGCGGTGAAAAACTGTTTTTT.

V gene TRBV19 combines with J gene TRBJ2-3; D not certain. V was pared by 5 bases and J by 2 bases, with 8 bases between. The CDR3 runs 13 residues. Per the germline V gene, CDR1 is LNHDA and CDR2 is SQIVND (reference sequence). The CDR3 DNA reads TGTGCCAGTAGTCCCTTCCCCACAGATACGCAGTATTTT. Protein product: CASSPFPTDTQYF.

The chain links TRBV11-2 to TRBJ1-2; 9 bases fit TRBD1. The CDR3 is 13 amino acids. J gave up 6 bases and V 3 bases, and 2 bases lay outside the gene matches. CDR1 is SGHAT, CDR2 FQNNGV, per germline. The DNA of the CDR3 is TGTGCCAGCAGCTTGGACAGGGGAGATGGCTACACCTTC. Its protein product is CASSLDRGDGYTF.